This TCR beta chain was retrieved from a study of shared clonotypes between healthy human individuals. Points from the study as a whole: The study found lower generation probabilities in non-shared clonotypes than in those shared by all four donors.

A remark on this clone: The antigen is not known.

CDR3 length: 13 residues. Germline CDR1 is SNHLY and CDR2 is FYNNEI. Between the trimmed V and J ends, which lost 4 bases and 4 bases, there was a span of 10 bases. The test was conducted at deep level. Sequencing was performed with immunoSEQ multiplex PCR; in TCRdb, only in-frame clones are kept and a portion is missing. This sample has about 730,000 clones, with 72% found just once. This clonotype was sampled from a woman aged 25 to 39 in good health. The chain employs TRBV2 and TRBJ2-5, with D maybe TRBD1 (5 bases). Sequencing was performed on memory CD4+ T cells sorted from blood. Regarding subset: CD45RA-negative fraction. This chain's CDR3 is CASSVEGVETQYF. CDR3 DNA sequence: TGTGCCAGCAGTGTAGAAGGGGTAGAGACCCAGTACTTC. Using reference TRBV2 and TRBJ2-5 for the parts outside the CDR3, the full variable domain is EPEVTQTPSHQVTQMGQEVILRCVPISNHLYFYWYRQILGQKVEFLVSFYNNEISEKSEIFDDQFSVERPDGSNFTLKIRSTKLEDSAMYFCASSVEGVETQYFGPGTRLLVL.